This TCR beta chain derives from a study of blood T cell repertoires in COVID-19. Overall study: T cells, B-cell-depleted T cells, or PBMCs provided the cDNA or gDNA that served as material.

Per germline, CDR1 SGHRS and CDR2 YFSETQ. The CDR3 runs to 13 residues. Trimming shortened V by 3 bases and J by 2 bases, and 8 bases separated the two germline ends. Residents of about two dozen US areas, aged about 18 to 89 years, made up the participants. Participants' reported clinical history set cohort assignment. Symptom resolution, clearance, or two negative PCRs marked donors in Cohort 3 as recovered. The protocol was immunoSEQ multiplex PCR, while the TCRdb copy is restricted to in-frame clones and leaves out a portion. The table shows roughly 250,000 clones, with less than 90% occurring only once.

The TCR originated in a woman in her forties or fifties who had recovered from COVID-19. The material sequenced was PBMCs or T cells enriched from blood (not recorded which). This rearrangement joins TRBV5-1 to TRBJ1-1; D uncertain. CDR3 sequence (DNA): TGCGCCAGCAGCTCCCGACACAACACTGAAGCTTTCTTT. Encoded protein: CASSSRHNTEAFF.